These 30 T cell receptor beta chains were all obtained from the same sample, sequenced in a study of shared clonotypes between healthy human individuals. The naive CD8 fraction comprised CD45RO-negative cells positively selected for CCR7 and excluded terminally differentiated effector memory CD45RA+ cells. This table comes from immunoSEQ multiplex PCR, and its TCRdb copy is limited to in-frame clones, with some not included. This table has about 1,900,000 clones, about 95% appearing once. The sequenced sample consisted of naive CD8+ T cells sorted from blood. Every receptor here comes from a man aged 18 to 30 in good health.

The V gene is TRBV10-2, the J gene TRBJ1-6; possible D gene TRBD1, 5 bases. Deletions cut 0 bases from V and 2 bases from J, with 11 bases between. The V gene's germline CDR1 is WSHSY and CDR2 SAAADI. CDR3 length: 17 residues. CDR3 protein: CASSESEGSAYNSPLHF. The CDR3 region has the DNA TGCGCCAGCAGTGAGTCGGAGGGGAGTGCCTATAATTCACCCCTCCACTTT.

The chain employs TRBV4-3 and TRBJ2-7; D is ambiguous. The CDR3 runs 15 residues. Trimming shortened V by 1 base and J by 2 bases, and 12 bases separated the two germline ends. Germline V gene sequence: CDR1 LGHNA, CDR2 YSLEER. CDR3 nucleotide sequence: TGCGCCAGCAGCCAAGGAATTGGGCTAGCCTACGAGCAGTACTTC. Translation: CASSQGIGLAYEQYF.

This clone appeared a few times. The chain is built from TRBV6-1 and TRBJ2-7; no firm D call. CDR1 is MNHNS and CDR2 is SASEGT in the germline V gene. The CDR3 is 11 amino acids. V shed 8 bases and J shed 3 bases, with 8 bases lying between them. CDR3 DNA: TGTGCCAGCTATTTGGGCTACGAGCAGTACTTC. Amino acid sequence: CASYLGYEQYF.

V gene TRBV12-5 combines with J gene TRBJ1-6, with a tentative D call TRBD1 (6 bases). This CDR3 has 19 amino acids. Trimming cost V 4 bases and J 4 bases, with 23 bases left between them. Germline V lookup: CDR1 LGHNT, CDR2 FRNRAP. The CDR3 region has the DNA TGTGCTAGTGGTTCGCTCGGGGGGGCGCTTCCCCCTTATAATTCACCCCTCCACTTT. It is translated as CASGSLGGALPPYNSPLHF.

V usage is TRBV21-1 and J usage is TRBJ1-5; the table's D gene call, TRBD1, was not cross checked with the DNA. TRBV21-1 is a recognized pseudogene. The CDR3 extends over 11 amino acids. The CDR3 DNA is TGTGCCAGCAGTGTGGCACAGCCCCAGCATTTT. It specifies CASSVAQPQHF.

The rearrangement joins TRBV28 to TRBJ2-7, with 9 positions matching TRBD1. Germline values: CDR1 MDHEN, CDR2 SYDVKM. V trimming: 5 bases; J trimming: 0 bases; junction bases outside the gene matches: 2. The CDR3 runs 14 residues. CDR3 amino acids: CASSNRGRSYEQYF. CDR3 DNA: TGTGCCAGCAGTAACAGGGGGCGCTCCTACGAGCAGTACTTC.

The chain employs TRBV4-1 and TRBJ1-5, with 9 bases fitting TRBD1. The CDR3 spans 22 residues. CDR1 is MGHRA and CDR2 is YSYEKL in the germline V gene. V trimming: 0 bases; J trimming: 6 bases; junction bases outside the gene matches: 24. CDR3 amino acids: CASSQDGASGTGMVRWGQPQHF. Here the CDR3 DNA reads TGCGCCAGCAGCCAAGATGGGGCTTCTGGGACAGGGATGGTCCGGTGGGGTCAGCCCCAGCATTTT.

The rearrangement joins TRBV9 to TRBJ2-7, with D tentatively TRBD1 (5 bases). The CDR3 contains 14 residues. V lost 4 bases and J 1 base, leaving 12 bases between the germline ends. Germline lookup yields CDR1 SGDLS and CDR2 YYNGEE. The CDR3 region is CASSPLGQSYEQYF. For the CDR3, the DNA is TGTGCCAGCAGCCCCCTGGGGCAATCCTACGAGCAGTACTTC.

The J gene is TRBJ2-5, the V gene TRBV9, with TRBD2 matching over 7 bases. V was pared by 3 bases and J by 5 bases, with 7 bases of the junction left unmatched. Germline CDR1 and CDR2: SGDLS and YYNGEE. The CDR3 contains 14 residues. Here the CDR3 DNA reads TGTGCCAGCAGCGAGGGAGGGCGACCCGAGACCCAGTACTTC. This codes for CASSEGGRPETQYF.

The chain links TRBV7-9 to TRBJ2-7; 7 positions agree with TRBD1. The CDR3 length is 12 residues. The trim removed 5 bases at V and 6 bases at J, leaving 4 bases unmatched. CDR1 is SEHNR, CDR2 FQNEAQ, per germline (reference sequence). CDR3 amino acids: CASSGDSSEQYF. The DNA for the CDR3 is TGTGCCAGCAGCGGGGACAGTAGCGAGCAGTACTTC. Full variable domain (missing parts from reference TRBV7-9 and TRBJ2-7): DTGVSQNPRHKITKRGQNVTFRCDPISEHNRLYWYRQTLGQGPEFLTYFQNEAQLEKSRLLSDRFSAERPKGSFSTLEIQRTEQGDSAMYLCASSGDSSEQYFGPGTRLTVT.

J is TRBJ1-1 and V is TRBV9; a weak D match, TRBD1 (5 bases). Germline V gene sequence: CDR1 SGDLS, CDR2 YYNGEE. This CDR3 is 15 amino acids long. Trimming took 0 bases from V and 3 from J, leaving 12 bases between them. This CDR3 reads CASSVGEGLHTEAFF. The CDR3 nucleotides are TGTGCCAGCAGCGTAGGGGAGGGGTTGCACACTGAAGCTTTCTTT.

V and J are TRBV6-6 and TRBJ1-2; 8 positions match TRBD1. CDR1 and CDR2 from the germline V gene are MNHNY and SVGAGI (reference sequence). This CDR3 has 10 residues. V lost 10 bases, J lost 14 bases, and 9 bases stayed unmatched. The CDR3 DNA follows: TGTGCCACCTTGGACAGGGAAGGAACCTTC. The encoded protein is CATLDREGTF.

Written as DNA, the CDR3 is TGTGCCAGCAGCCCGACTAGCGGGGTTCTCAATGAGCAGTTCTTC. It specifies CASSPTSGVLNEQFF. The gene calls are TRBV27 and TRBJ2-1, with 11 bases that match TRBD2. The CDR3 runs to 15 residues. The ends lost 6 bases at V and 6 bases at J; junction bases unmatched: 7. CDR1 is MNHEY and CDR2 is SMNVEV in the germline V gene (reference sequence).

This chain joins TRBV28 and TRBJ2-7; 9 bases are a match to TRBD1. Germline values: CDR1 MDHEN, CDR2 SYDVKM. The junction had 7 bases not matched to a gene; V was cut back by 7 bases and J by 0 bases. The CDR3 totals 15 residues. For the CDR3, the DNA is TGTGCCAGCATTCCCGACAGGGGGTACTCCTACGAGCAGTACTTC. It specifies CASIPDRGYSYEQYF.

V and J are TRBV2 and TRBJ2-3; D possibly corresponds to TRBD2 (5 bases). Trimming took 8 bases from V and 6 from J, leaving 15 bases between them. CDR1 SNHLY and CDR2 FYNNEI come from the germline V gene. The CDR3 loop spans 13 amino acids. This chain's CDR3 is CASGPLRADTQYF. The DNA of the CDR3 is TGTGCCAGCGGGCCGCTGCGGGCCGATACGCAGTATTTT. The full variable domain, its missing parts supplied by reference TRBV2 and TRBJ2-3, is EPEVTQTPSHQVTQMGQEVILRCVPISNHLYFYWYRQILGQKVEFLVSFYNNEISEKSEIFDDQFSVERPDGSNFTLKIRSTKLEDSAMYFCASGPLRADTQYFGPGTRLTVL.

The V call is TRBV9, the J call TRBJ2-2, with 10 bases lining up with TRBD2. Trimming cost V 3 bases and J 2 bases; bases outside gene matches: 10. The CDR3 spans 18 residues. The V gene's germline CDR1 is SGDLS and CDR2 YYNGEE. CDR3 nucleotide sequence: TGTGCCAGCAGCGCCTTTCCCGGGACTAGCGCCAACACCGGGGAGCTGTTTTTT. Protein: CASSAFPGTSANTGELFF.

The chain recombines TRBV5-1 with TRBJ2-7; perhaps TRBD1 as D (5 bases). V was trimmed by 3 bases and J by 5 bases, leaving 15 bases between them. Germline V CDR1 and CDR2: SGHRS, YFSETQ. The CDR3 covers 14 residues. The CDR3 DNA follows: TGCGCCAGCAGCTCGGAACCGGACATCAACGAGCAGTACTTC. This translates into CASSSEPDINEQYF.

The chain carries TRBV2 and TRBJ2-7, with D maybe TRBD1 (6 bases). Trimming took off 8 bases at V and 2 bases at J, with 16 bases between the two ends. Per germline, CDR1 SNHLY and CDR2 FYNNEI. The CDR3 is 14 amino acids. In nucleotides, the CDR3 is TGTGCCAGCCTACAGGGACCCGAGACCTACGAGCAGTACTTC. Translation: CASLQGPETYEQYF.

CDR3 residues: CASSLVTTGVGYTF. The CDR3 nucleotides read TGTGCCAGCAGCTTAGTTACCACAGGGGTCGGCTACACCTTC. This rearrangement joins TRBV7-9 to TRBJ1-2, with TRBD1 matching over 7 bases. Germline loops: CDR1 SEHNR, CDR2 FQNEAQ (reference sequence). V trimming: 1 base; J trimming: 8 bases; junction bases outside the gene matches: 7. This CDR3 contains 14 residues. Looking up the rest from reference TRBV7-9 and TRBJ1-2 gives the full variable domain: DTGVSQNPRHKITKRGQNVTFRCDPISEHNRLYWYRQTLGQGPEFLTYFQNEAQLEKSRLLSDRFSAERPKGSFSTLEIQRTEQGDSAMYLCASSLVTTGVGYTFGSGTRLTVV.

The CDR3 DNA reads TGTGCCAGCAACGCCGGAGGGAGTAATCAGCCCCAGCATTTT. Protein sequence: CASNAGGSNQPQHF. This chain links TRBV2 with TRBJ1-5; no clear D. The length of the CDR3 is 14 residues. V was trimmed by 7 bases and J by 4 bases, leaving 14 bases between them. In germline, CDR1 is SNHLY, CDR2 FYNNEI.

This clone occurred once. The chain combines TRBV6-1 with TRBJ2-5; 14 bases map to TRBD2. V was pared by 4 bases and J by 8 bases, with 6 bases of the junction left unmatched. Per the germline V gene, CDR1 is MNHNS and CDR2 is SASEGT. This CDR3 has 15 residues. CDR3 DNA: TGTGCCAGCAGTGCACGACTAGCGGGGGGGGAAACCCAGTACTTC. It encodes CASSARLAGGETQYF.

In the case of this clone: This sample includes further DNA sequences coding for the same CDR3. The CDR3 nucleotides are TGTGCCAGCAGTTCCACAGGGGCCTACGAGCAGTACTTC. Translating it yields CASSSTGAYEQYF. The chain joins TRBV27 to TRBJ2-7; TRBD1 agrees at 7 bases. This CDR3 comprises 13 residues. The trim removed 4 bases at V and 2 bases at J, leaving 2 bases unmatched. Germline loops: CDR1 MNHEY, CDR2 SMNVEV (reference sequence).

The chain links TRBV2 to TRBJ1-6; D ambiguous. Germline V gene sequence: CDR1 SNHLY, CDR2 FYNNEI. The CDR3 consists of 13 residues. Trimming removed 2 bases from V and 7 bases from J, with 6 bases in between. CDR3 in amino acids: CASSEWVNSPLHF. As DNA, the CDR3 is TGTGCCAGCAGTGAATGGGTAAATTCACCCCTCCACTTT.

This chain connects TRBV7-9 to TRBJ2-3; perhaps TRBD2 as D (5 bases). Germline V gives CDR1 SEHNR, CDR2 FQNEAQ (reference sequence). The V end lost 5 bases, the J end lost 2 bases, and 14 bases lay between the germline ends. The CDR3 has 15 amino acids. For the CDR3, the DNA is TGTGCCAGCAGCCCCGGGGAATTCGCCACAGATACGCAGTATTTT. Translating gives CASSPGEFATDTQYF.

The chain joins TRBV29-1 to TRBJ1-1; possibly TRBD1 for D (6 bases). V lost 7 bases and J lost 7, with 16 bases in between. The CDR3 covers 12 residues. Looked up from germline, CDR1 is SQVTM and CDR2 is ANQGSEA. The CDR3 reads CSARSSGVEAFF. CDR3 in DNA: TGCAGCGCCCGGTCCTCAGGGGTTGAAGCTTTCTTT.

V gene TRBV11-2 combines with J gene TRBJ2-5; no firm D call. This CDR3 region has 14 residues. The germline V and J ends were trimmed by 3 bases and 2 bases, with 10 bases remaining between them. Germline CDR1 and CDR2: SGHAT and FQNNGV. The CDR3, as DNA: TGTGCCAGCAGCTTTTGGGCTCTACAAGAGACCCAGTACTTC. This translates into CASSFWALQETQYF.

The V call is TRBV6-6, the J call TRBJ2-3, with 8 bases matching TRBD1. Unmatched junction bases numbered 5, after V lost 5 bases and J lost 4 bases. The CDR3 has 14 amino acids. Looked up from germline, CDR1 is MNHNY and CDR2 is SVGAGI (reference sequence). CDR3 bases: TGTGCCAGCAGTCACGGACAGGGCTCAGATACGCAGTATTTT. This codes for CASSHGQGSDTQYF.

DNA for the CDR3: TGTGCCAGCAGTGATGACTTCCGTTTGGGGTCGGCAGATACGCAGTATTTT. It codes for CASSDDFRLGSADTQYF. V gene TRBV6-1 combines with J gene TRBJ2-3; D remains unclear. This CDR3 is 17 amino acids long. The V end lost 3 bases, the J end lost 4 bases, and 20 bases lay between the germline ends. The germline gives CDR1 MNHNS, CDR2 SASEGT.

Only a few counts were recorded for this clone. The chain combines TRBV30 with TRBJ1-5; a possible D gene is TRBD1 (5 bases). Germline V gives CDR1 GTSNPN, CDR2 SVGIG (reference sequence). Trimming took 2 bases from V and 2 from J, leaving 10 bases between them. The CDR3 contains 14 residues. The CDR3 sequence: CAWSRGEGNQPQHF. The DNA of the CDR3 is TGTGCCTGGAGTCGGGGGGAGGGCAATCAGCCCCAGCATTTT. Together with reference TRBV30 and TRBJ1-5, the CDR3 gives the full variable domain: SQTIHQWPATLVQPVGSPLSLECTVEGTSNPNLYWYRQAAGRGLQLLFYSVGIGQISSEVPQNLSASRPQDRQFILSSKKLLLSDSGFYLCAWSRGEGNQPQHFGDGTRLSIL.

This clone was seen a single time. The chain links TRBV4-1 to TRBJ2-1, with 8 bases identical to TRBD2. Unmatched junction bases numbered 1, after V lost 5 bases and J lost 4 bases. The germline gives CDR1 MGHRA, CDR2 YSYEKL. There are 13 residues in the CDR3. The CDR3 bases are TGCGCCAGCAGCGGGACTAGTTACAATGAGCAGTTCTTC. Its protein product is CASSGTSYNEQFF.